Shown below are 20 T cell receptor beta chains from a single sample sequenced in a study of OX40 agonist ivuxolimab in advanced cancers. Only in-frame clones appear in the TCRdb table, and some are missing; sequencing was by immunoSEQ multiplex PCR. The data hold tens of thousands of clones, with around 83% observed a single time. The sequences come from CD4+ or CD8+ T cells sorted from blood, collected in a trial of the OX40 agonist ivuxolimab. Receptor source: an adult with an advanced solid tumor such as melanoma, head and neck, liver or kidney cancer.

Only one count was recorded for this clone. V and J are TRBV21-1 and TRBJ2-7; the DNA was not compared with TRBD2, the D call given in the table. TRBV21-1 is annotated as a pseudogene. The CDR3 has 16 residues. The CDR3 loop is CASSRPGLAGVCEQYF. The CDR3 DNA reads as TGTGCCAGCAGCCGTCCGGGACTAGCGGGGGTGTGCGAGCAGTACTTC.

In its sample, this clone was seen a few times. The J gene is TRBJ1-1, the V gene TRBV19, with 7 bases lining up with TRBD1. This CDR3 comprises 15 residues. V trimming: 5 bases; J trimming: 1 base; junction bases outside the gene matches: 7. Germline CDR1 LNHDA, CDR2 SQIVND (reference sequence). The CDR3 nucleotides are TGTGCCAGTAGTCCCCCGGACAGGAGGAACACTGAAGCTTTCTTT. This gives the protein CASSPPDRRNTEAFF.

This clone was found once. The rearrangement joins TRBV5-1 to TRBJ2-5; no clear D gene. Trimming removed 0 bases at V and 5 bases at J, with 8 bases between. CDR3 length equals 13 residues. Per germline, CDR1 SGHRS and CDR2 YFSETQ. The CDR3 DNA sequence: TGCGCCAGCAGCTTGGACAGATCCGAGACCCAGTACTTC. It codes for CASSLDRSETQYF.

The gene calls are TRBV7-2 and TRBJ1-1; D possibly corresponds to TRBD1 (6 bases). Germline loops: CDR1 SGHTA, CDR2 FQGNSA. CDR3 length: 15 amino acids. The V and J ends lost 2 bases and 3 bases respectively, with 13 bases between them. The DNA for the CDR3 is TGTGCCAGCAGCTTATGGGCGGGGGCGGACACTGAAGCTTTCTTT. Amino acids: CASSLWAGADTEAFF.

J is TRBJ2-7 and V is TRBV2; maybe TRBD2 (6 bases). The germline V gene has CDR1 SNHLY and CDR2 FYNNEI. The CDR3 covers 15 residues. Trimming stripped 3 bases from V and 4 bases from J, with 16 bases between. The CDR3 DNA is TGTGCCAGCAGTGAGCGGGGACCCACGGTGTACGAGCAGTACTTC. Translated, it gives CASSERGPTVYEQYF. The full variable domain, rest sourced from reference TRBV2 and TRBJ2-7, is EPEVTQTPSHQVTQMGQEVILRCVPISNHLYFYWYRQILGQKVEFLVSFYNNEISEKSEIFDDQFSVERPDGSNFTLKIRSTKLEDSAMYFCASSERGPTVYEQYFGPGTRLTVT.

For this clone: At one end the junction does not follow the germline gene, possibly because of a read error. CDR3 nucleotides: TGTGCCAGCAGCACGTTGACAGTTATAAACTATGGCTACACCTTC. Its protein is CASSTLTVINYGYTF. The chain uses TRBV5-1 and TRBJ1-2, with D possibly being TRBD1 (5 bases). Germline CDR1 is SGHRS and CDR2 is YFSETQ. The CDR3 length is 15 residues.

This clone was counted a single time. The rearrangement links TRBV28 to TRBJ1-5, with no clear D. This CDR3 comprises 17 residues. The germline V and J ends were trimmed by 5 bases and 0 bases, with 17 bases remaining between them. Per the germline V gene, CDR1 is MDHEN and CDR2 is SYDVKM. CDR3 residues: CASSPKVTSDSNQPQHF. The CDR3 bases are TGTGCCAGCAGTCCGAAAGTTACATCAGATAGCAATCAGCCCCAGCATTTT.

The chain links TRBV7-6 to TRBJ1-5; 9 bases fit TRBD1. J was trimmed by 3 bases and V by 1 base; bases with no gene match: 1. Germline values: CDR1 SGHVS, CDR2 FNYEAQ. The CDR3 is 15 residues long. The CDR3 sequence: CASSLGTGDNQPQHF. The CDR3 DNA follows: TGTGCCAGCAGCTTAGGGACAGGGGACAATCAGCCCCAGCATTTT.

The genes are TRBV6-6 and TRBJ2-7, with TRBD2 as a possible D gene (6 bases). V gave up 6 bases and J gave up 0 bases, with 15 bases separating them. Looked up from germline, CDR1 is MNHNY and CDR2 is SVGAGI (reference sequence). The CDR3 runs 15 residues. CDR3 protein: CASSSTGVRSYEQYF. CDR3 sequence (DNA): TGTGCCAGCAGCTCAACGGGGGTGCGCTCCTACGAGCAGTACTTC.

The chain has TRBV19 and TRBJ1-5; maybe TRBD1 (5 bases). There are 15 residues in the CDR3. The V gene's germline CDR1 is LNHDA and CDR2 SQIVND (reference sequence). With 4 bases removed from V and 2 bases from J, the gap between germline ends came to 12 bases. CDR3 bases: TGTGCCAGTAGTAGGGGCCCCGAGGGCAATCAGCCCCAGCATTTT. Translating it yields CASSRGPEGNQPQHF.

The V call is TRBV9, the J call TRBJ1-1; 7 bases align to TRBD1. CDR3 length: 14 residues. Looked up from germline, CDR1 is SGDLS and CDR2 is YYNGEE. V lost 3 bases to trimming and J lost 5 bases; unmatched junction nucleotides: 7. The CDR3 sequence: CASSATDRETEAFF. CDR3 coding DNA: TGTGCCAGCAGCGCTACCGACAGGGAAACTGAAGCTTTCTTT.

Only one count was recorded for this clone. CDR3 coding DNA: TGTGCCAGCACCATTGTGGGGGATCAAGATACGCAGTATTTT. Its protein is CASTIVGDQDTQYF. This chain connects TRBV5-4 to TRBJ2-3, with D perhaps given as TRBD1 or TRBD2 (5 bases each). Trimming took off 6 bases at V and 5 bases at J, with 16 bases between the two ends. The CDR3 has 14 residues. CDR1 SGHNT and CDR2 YYREEE come from the germline V gene (reference sequence).

The chain is built from TRBV5-1 and TRBJ1-1, with D perhaps TRBD1 (6 bases). V was pared by 4 bases and J by 1 base, with 14 bases between. The CDR3 is 15 residues long. Germline V CDR1 and CDR2: SGHRS, YFSETQ. CDR3: CASSPVGGPNTEAFF. The CDR3 DNA follows: TGCGCCAGCAGCCCCGTGGGGGGGCCGAACACTGAAGCTTTCTTT. The full variable domain, in which reference TRBV5-1 and TRBJ1-1 provide the parts outside the CDR3, is KAGVTQTPRYLIKTRGQQVTLSCSPISGHRSVSWYQQTPGQGLQFLFEYFSETQRNKGNFPGRFSGRQFSNSRSEMNVSTLELGDSALYLCASSPVGGPNTEAFFGQGTRLTVV.

The genes are TRBV14 and TRBJ2-5; unclear D gene. CDR1 is SGHDN and CDR2 is FVKESK in the germline V gene. This CDR3 has 13 amino acids. V was cut by 4 bases and J by 5 bases, with 11 bases left in between. As DNA, the CDR3 is TGTGCCAGCAGCCGGGCCTTGATTGAGACCCAGTACTTC. This sequence encodes CASSRALIETQYF.

The genes are TRBV19 and TRBJ2-1; D is uncertain. Trimming took off 4 bases at V and 0 bases at J, with 10 bases between the two ends. The CDR3 sequence is 15 residues long. Germline-derived CDR1 and CDR2 are LNHDA and SQIVND (reference sequence). The chain's CDR3 is CASSRVVSSYNEQFF. CDR3 in DNA: TGTGCCAGTAGTAGGGTGGTAAGCTCCTACAATGAGCAGTTCTTC.

The CDR3 bases are TGTGCCAGCAGCGTAGATGGTAGCGGAGCCCAAGAGACCCAGTACTTC. The encoded protein is CASSVDGSGAQETQYF. This chain uses TRBV9 with TRBJ2-5; tentatively, D is TRBD2 (6 bases). Trimming stripped 0 bases from V and 1 base from J, with 13 bases between. The CDR3 runs to 16 residues. Germline V gene sequence: CDR1 SGDLS, CDR2 YYNGEE.

The chain joins TRBV7-2 to TRBJ2-2; 8 nucleotides agree with TRBD2. With V trimmed by 2 bases and J by 0 bases, 2 bases remained unmatched. Germline CDR1 reads SGHTA; CDR2 reads FQGNSA. The CDR3 is 16 amino acids. The CDR3 loop is CASSLNGGANTGELFF. As DNA, the CDR3 is TGTGCCAGCAGCTTAAACGGGGGGGCGAACACCGGGGAGCTGTTTTTT.

This clone is a singleton in its sample. The J gene is TRBJ1-6, the V gene TRBV7-2; the D is unclear. This CDR3 comprises 17 residues. CDR1 is SGHTA, CDR2 FQGNSA, per germline. The V end was cut by 5 bases, the J end by 0 bases, with 14 bases between. The CDR3 region has the DNA TGTGCCAGCAGCCCCCCCGGGTATGGCTCCTATAATTCACCCCTCCACTTT. Amino acid sequence: CASSPPGYGSYNSPLHF.

The table lists this clone with a few counts. The rearrangement joins TRBV4-1 to TRBJ2-7; D possibly uses TRBD1 or TRBD2 (5 bases each). This CDR3 region has 13 residues. Trimming removed 3 bases from V and 2 bases from J, with 8 bases in between. Per germline, CDR1 MGHRA and CDR2 YSYEKL. This CDR3 is CASSQRDAYEQYF. CDR3 DNA sequence: TGCGCCAGCAGCCAGAGGGACGCCTACGAGCAGTACTTC.

The gene calls are TRBV28 and TRBJ1-5, with 9 nucleotides matching TRBD1. The CDR3 length is 15 residues. The germline V gene has CDR1 MDHEN and CDR2 SYDVKM. J gave up 5 bases and V 10 bases, and 12 bases lay outside the gene matches. This CDR3 reads CATVSTGQGYQPQHF. CDR3 coding DNA: TGTGCCACAGTATCAACGGGACAGGGTTATCAGCCCCAGCATTTT.